This T cell receptor beta chain was documented in a study of cytomegalovirus exposure and HLA in healthy donors. Study-level information: Falling in the Caucasian-associated ancestry cluster were less than 85% of some 400 genotyped donors.

The PCR used 60 Vbeta and 13 Jbeta primers. TCRdb keeps only in-frame clones here, not all; method: immunoSEQ multiplex PCR. This table has about 110,000 clones, more than 60% appearing once. The CDR3 runs 18 residues. V was cut by 0 bases and J by 0 bases, with 17 bases left in between. The V gene's germline CDR1 is LGHNA and CDR2 YNFKEQ. Findings and caveats of the study: HLA alleles showed associations with some 17,000 TCR beta sequences in a later analysis, at a 0.05 false discovery rate. Later analysis placed DRB1 highest and HLA-C lowest in TCR association rates, which differed by HLA locus. According to reports, the classifier identified cytomegalovirus status with high specificity and sensitivity.

Details on this clone: Its antigen is as yet unknown.

The sequence derives from a woman in her forties or fifties in good health and CMV-seropositive. The chain uses TRBV4-2 and TRBJ1-2, with D possibly being TRBD1 (5 bases). The sequenced sample consisted of PBMCs. The CDR3 region has the DNA TGTGCCAGCAGCCAAGATGGTCAAAGGACAAAGACTAACTATGGCTACACCTTC. It yields the protein CASSQDGQRTKTNYGYTF.